One sample yielded the 5 T cell receptor beta chains listed below, sequenced in a study of T cell changes during pregnancy in multiple sclerosis. Profiling relied on immunoSEQ multiplex PCR, and the TCRdb table lists in-frame clones only, not all of them. The sample includes about 100,000 clones, 92% seen only once; the top ten take approximately 2%. The sequences come from peripheral blood, collected after pregnancy. All receptors derive from a female donor with multiple sclerosis, enrolled in a pregnancy study.

V gene TRBV5-4 combines with J gene TRBJ1-2; TRBD1 matches 7 bases. The CDR3 spans 15 residues. Germline CDR1 and CDR2: SGHNT and YYREEE (reference sequence). After removal of 4 bases from V and 4 bases from J, the junction contained 10 bases not matched to a gene. CDR3 DNA sequence: TGTGCCAGCAGCCCGGGGACAGCTCCCCTCTATGGCTACACCTTC. Its translation is CASSPGTAPLYGYTF.

The chain employs TRBV4-1 and TRBJ2-1, with 13 bases fitting TRBD2. CDR1 and CDR2 (germline): MGHRA, YSYEKL. This CDR3 is built from 15 residues. The junction had 7 bases not matched to a gene; V was cut back by 5 bases and J by 9 bases. CDR3 DNA: TGCGCCAGCAGCTCGGGACTAGCGGGATGGAGTGAGCAGTTCTTC. Residues: CASSSGLAGWSEQFF.

V usage is TRBV6-4 and J usage is TRBJ2-1, with 10 bases lining up with TRBD1. This CDR3 has 15 residues. The V gene's germline CDR1 is MRHNA and CDR2 SNTAGT. V was clipped by 0 bases and J by 6 bases; unmatched bases: 2. CDR3 DNA sequence: TGTGCCAGCAGTGACTCAGGGACAGGGGTCAATGAGCAGTTCTTC. Encoded protein: CASSDSGTGVNEQFF.

J is TRBJ1-1 and V is TRBV7-9; a weak D match, TRBD1 (6 bases). The CDR3 runs 18 residues. Trimming cost V 5 bases and J 1 base, with 23 bases left between them. Germline CDR1 and CDR2: SEHNR and FQNEAQ (reference sequence). The CDR3 loop reads CASSRPLKGQTANTEAFF. CDR3 coding DNA: TGTGCCAGCAGCCGCCCCTTGAAAGGACAGACAGCGAACACTGAAGCTTTCTTT. Drawing the rest from reference TRBV7-9 and TRBJ1-1, the complete variable domain is DTGVSQNPRHKITKRGQNVTFRCDPISEHNRLYWYRQTLGQGPEFLTYFQNEAQLEKSRLLSDRFSAERPKGSFSTLEIQRTEQGDSAMYLCASSRPLKGQTANTEAFFGQGTRLTVV.

The J gene is TRBJ2-1, the V gene TRBV4-1, with TRBD2 matching 12 bases. CDR3 length: 15 amino acids. V lost 7 bases to trimming and J lost 8 bases; unmatched junction nucleotides: 9. Germline CDR1 MGHRA, CDR2 YSYEKL. CDR3 amino acids: CASTSSGRDRDEQFF. The CDR3 DNA reads as TGCGCCAGCACTTCTAGCGGGAGGGATAGGGATGAGCAGTTCTTC.